The text below deals with one T cell receptor beta chain. Sequencing targeted TCR beta in blood CD8+ and CD4+ T cells. This sample was included in a study of CD8 T cells in Susac syndrome. Roughly 0.45 to 1 ug RNA was reverse transcribed with random hexamers. Coverage of TCR beta CDR3 amplification by immunoSEQ multiplex PCR extended to 54 Vbeta and 13 Jbeta. Via MiXCR, TCRdb re-called the immunoSEQ multiplex PCR reads, giving one row per CDR3 protein. The profile shows roughly 140,000 distinct CDR3 sequences, roughly 95% of them singletons. This CDR3 region has 17 residues. Germline-derived CDR1 and CDR2 are LGHNA and YNFKEQ. The ends were cut back, 0 bases at V and 0 bases at J, with 12 bases in the middle.

This clonotype was sampled from a human donor with Susac syndrome. Sequencing input: CD4+ T cells from PBMCs. This chain connects TRBV4-2 to TRBJ1-5; no definite D call. The chain's CDR3 is CASSQDWYQNSNQPQHF. CDR3 DNA sequence: TGTGCCAGCAGCCAAGATTGGTACCAGAATAGCAATCAGCCCCAGCATTTT.